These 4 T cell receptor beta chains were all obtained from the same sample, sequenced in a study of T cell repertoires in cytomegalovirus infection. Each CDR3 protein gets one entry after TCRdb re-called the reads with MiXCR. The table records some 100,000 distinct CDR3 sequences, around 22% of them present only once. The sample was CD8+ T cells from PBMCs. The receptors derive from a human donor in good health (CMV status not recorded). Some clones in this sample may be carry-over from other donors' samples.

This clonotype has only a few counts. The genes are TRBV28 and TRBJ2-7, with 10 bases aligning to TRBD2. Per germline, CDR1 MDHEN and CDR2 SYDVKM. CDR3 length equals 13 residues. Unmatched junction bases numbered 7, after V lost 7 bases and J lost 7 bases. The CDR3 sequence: CASTSGGAGEQYF. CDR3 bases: TGTGCCAGCACCAGCGGGGGGGCGGGTGAGCAGTACTTC.

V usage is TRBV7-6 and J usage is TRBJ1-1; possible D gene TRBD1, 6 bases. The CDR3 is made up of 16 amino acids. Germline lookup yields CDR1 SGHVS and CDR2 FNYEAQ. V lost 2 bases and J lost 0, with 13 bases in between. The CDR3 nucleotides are TGTGCCAGCAGCTTAAAAAGGGGGGCTTTGAACACTGAAGCTTTCTTT. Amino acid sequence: CASSLKRGALNTEAFF.

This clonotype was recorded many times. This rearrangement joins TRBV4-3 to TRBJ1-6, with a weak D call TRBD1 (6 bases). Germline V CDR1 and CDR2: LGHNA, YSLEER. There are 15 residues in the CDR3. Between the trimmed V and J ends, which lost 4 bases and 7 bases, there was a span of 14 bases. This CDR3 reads CASSPGRQANSPLHF. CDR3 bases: TGCGCCAGCAGCCCGGGAAGACAGGCAAATTCACCCCTCCACTTT.

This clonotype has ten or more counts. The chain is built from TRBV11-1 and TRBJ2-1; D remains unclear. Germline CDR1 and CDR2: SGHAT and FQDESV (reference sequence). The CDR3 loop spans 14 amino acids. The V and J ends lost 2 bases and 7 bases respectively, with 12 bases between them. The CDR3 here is CASSLTVKDNEQFF. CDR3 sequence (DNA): TGTGCCAGCAGCTTAACGGTGAAGGATAATGAGCAGTTCTTC.